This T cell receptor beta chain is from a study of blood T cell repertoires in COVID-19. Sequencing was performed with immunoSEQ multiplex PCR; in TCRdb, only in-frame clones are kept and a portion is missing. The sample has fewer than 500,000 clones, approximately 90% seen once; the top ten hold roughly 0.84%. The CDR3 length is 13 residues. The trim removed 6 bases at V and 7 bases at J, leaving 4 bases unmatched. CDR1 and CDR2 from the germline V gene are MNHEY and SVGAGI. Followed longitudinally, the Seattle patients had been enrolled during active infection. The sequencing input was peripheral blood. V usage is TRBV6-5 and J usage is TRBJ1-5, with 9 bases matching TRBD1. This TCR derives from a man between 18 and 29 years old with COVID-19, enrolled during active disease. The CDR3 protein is CASSAGQGQPQHF. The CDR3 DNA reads TGTGCCAGCAGCGCAGGACAGGGGCAGCCCCAGCATTTT.